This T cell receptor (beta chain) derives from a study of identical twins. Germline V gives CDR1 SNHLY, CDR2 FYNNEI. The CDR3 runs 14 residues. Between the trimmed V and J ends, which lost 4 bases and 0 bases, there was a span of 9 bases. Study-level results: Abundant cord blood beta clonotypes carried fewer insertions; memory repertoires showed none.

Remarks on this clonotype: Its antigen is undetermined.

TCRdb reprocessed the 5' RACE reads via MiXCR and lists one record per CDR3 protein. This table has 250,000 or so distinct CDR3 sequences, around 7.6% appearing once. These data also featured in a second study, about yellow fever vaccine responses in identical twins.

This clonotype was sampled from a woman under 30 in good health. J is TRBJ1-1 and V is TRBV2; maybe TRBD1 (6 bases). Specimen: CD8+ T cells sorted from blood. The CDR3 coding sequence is TGTGCCAGCAGTGTAGGGGGATTGAACACTGAAGCTTTCTTT. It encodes CASSVGGLNTEAFF.